This T cell receptor (beta chain) is drawn from a study of OX40 agonist ivuxolimab in advanced cancers. General notes on the study: The costimulatory receptor OX40 (CD134) was targeted by ivuxolimab, a fully human IgG2 agonistic monoclonal antibody. Intravenous ivuxolimab was administered to patients every 2 weeks at six dose levels: 0.01, 0.1, 0.3, 1.5, 3 and 10 mg/kg. Of the approximately 50 dose-escalation patients, hepatocellular carcinoma was present in around 20, melanoma in roughly 15, renal cell carcinoma in 9 and head and neck cancer in 9. The dose-escalation cohort was around 83% male with a mean age of around 64 years, ranging from 23 to 79. Prior anti-PD-1, anti-PD-L1 or anti-CTLA-4 therapy was permitted, and about two fifths of dose-escalation patients had received checkpoint inhibitors. Partial responses were achieved by three dose-escalation patients, of whom one had hepatocellular carcinoma and two had cutaneous melanoma. Peripheral TCRbeta sequencing aimed to test whether ivuxolimab altered TCR sequence diversity and caused clonal T-cell expansion. The paper reports the monotherapy dose-escalation portion (N ≈ 50 patients) of the phase I ivuxolimab trial. Findings and caveats that apply to the study as a whole: Antigen specificity was not determined for the clonally expanded peripheral T cells. Low levels of normalized T-cell clonal expansion were also seen in some patients who did not respond. On average, CD8+ T cells showed more expanded clones than CD4+ T cells after ivuxolimab. At doses from 0.1 to 3.0 mg/kg, clonal expansion was seen in both CD4+ and CD8+ blood T cells between baseline and week 6. Partial responders in the 0.1-3.0 mg/kg groups had among the lowest normalized peripheral clonal expansion, especially among CD8+ T cells.

Genomic DNA was extracted from sorted cells for sequencing of the TCRbeta CDR3 region. The immunoSEQ Assay was used to sequence the TCRbeta CDR3 regions. Held by TCRdb, this immuneACCESS table contains in-frame sequences only and omits some clones. Under half of the omission traces to an unresolved V gene where checked; the cause of the rest is unknown. The sample table lists about 82,000 clones, 83% of them with a count of one. The leading ten clones occupy 0.75% to 0.85% of the sample. In regard to this clone: This receptor's antigen is unknown. No clone much larger than this one lies a single base away; base qualities are absent.

The trial excluded patients who had a history of autoimmune disease or who were on systemic immunosuppression. In every dose cohort, peripheral blood was drawn for TCR sequencing at baseline, cycle 4 day 1, and cycle 7 day 1. Samples came from an open-label, multicenter, first-in-human phase I dose-escalation trial of ivuxolimab. The trial enrolled adults with locally advanced or metastatic head and neck squamous cell, hepatocellular, melanoma or renal cell carcinoma. CD4+ and CD8+ T cells were sorted separately from peripheral blood before TCR sequencing. The CDR3 spans 13 residues, from the cysteine through the phenylalanine. Only CDR3 DNA remains: 39 bases, in frame from the first base. Based on the germline V gene (reference sequence), the CDR1 and CDR2 sequences are MNHEY and SMNVEV. Cut back by 5 bases and 1 base, the V and J ends lie 8 bases apart.

The sequence came from an adult with an advanced solid tumor such as melanoma, head and neck, liver or kidney cancer. This sample comprised CD4+ or CD8+ T cells sorted from blood, obtained in a trial of the OX40 agonist ivuxolimab. In this chain, TRBV27 is recombined with TRBJ1-1, with no confident D gene call. CDR3 loop: CASSRRENTEAFF. The nucleotide sequence reads TGTGCCAGCAGTAGGAGGGAGAACACTGAAGCTTTCTTT.